This TCR beta chain was captured in a study of T cell responses to AZD1222 COVID-19 vaccine (dated by TCRdb to 2020 to 2023). General notes on the study: AZD1222 recipients with second doses at about 4 weeks or about 12 weeks were pooled, because spike-specific TCR depth and breadth did not differ between schedules. A total of under 250 trial participants underwent TCR sequencing, of whom about 200 had received two doses of AZD1222 and around 25 had received two doses of the MenACWY control vaccine. Trial participants were enrolled into age subgroups of 18-55, 56-69 and 70-plus years, which contained 148, 28 and 57 TCR-sequenced participants, respectively. Points the paper makes about the study in general: CD4 TCRs associated with the vaccine covered the entire spike protein, and the dominant responses were in regions 160-218 and 743-854. In the small 56-69-year group, the increase in depth fell short of significance, most likely because of low power. Most participants were white British and females outnumbered males, and the authors suggested that clonal diversity may have been underestimated. No day 14 peak-response samples were available, so repertoires were characterized only after the peak T cell response. Epitopes outside the regions mutated in the B.1.351 and B.1.1.7 variants were reportedly recognized by nearly half of the unique spike-specific TCRs. Conclusions about previously exposed vaccinees are limited, since just 6 or 7 AZD1222 recipients were seropositive for SARS-CoV-2 at baseline. After two AZD1222 doses, spike-specific TCR breadth and depth were significantly higher than at day 0 and than in MenACWY recipients.

Sample time point, as interpreted from the label and publication: baseline before first vaccination. The vaccinee samples were drawn from two UK trials, COV001 and COV002, one of which was a single-blind randomized controlled phase 2/3 trial testing AZD1222 (ChAdOx1 nCoV-19) in healthy adults. For TCRbeta chain sequencing, PBMC samples from trial participants were taken at day 0 and at day 28 after the second dose. The CDR3 regions of human TCRbeta chains were analyzed by immunosequencing. The source study handled its data this way. TCRs in the repertoires were matched against a reference library of SARS-CoV-2-specific TCRs that had been generated with the MIRA antigen-specificity platform. Breadth was defined as the fraction of unique TCRs that were SARS-CoV-2-associated, and depth was defined as the fraction of total T cells that were SARS-CoV-2-associated. Each spike-specific TCR was assigned to its reactive spike region and to a CD4 or CD8 class using the MIRA data. Log10-transformed breadth and depth values were compared by one-way ANOVA with Sidak's multiple comparisons tests. TCRdb mirrors the immuneACCESS table, restricted to in-frame sequences. Some clones are absent from its copies; in checked studies, under half trace to an unresolved V gene, and the reason for the others is unknown. The DNA gave D and trimming, while V, J and clone size come from that table. This sample is represented by 85,000 to 110,000 clones; about nine tenths of them were singletons. 45% of the sample is in the top ten clones.

Reading from cysteine to phenylalanine, the CDR3 counts 15 amino acids. Only the CDR3 part of the read is kept: 45 bases, read in frame from the first base. The germline V and J ends show losses of 2 bases and 6 bases respectively, and no gene match explains 8 bases of the junction. The germline V gene provides CDR1 SGHTA and CDR2 FQGNSA. Comments on this clone: Its antigen is not yet known. There are no base qualities to consult, and no much larger clone falls within one base.

The receptor comes from an adult in good health. The material was peripheral blood, obtained on day 0 of AZD1222 vaccination. In this chain, TRBV7-2 is recombined with TRBJ2-7, and 9 junctional nucleotides match TRBD2. The CDR3 in this case is CASSLLLAGVGEQYF. The sequence in DNA is TGTGCCAGCAGCTTACTCTTAGCGGGAGTAGGCGAGCAGTACTTC. The entire variable domain, with the stretches around the CDR3 drawn from the reference TRBV7-2 and TRBJ2-7 proteins, is GAGVSQSPSNKVTEKGKDVELRCDPISGHTALYWYRQSLGQGLEFLIYFQGNSAPDKSGLPSDRFSAERTGGSVSTLTIQRTQQEDSAVYLCASSLLLAGVGEQYFGPGTRLTVT.